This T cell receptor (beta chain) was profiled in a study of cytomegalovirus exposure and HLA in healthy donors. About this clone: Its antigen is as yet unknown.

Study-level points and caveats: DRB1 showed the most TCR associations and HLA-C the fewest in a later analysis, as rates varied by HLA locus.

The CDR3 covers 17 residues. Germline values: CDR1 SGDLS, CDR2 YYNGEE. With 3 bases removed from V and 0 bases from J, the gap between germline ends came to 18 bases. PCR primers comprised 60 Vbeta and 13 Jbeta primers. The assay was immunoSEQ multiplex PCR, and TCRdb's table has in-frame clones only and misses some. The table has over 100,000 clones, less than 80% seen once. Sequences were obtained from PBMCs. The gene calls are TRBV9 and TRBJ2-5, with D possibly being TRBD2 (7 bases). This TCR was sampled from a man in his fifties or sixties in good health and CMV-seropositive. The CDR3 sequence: CASSALRGGDYQETQYF. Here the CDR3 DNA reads TGTGCCAGCAGCGCCCTACGAGGGGGGGACTACCAAGAGACCCAGTACTTC.